This T cell receptor (beta chain) is drawn from a study of OX40 agonist ivuxolimab in advanced cancers. The V gene's germline CDR1 is MDHEN and CDR2 SYDVKM. The CDR3 loop spans 14 amino acids. V dropped 6 bases and J dropped 3 bases, with 15 bases sitting between them. Produced via immunoSEQ multiplex PCR; TCRdb's table is partial and in-frame only. Of roughly 35,000 clones listed, 65% to 90% are singletons. This chain uses TRBV28 with TRBJ2-7; D unclear. The sequence was collected from an adult with an advanced solid tumor such as melanoma, head and neck, liver or kidney cancer. The sequencing used CD4+ or CD8+ T cells sorted from blood, collected in a trial of the OX40 agonist ivuxolimab. CDR3: CASRNDPLLYEQYF. In DNA, the CDR3 is TGTGCCAGCAGGAACGACCCTCTCCTCTACGAGCAGTACTTC.